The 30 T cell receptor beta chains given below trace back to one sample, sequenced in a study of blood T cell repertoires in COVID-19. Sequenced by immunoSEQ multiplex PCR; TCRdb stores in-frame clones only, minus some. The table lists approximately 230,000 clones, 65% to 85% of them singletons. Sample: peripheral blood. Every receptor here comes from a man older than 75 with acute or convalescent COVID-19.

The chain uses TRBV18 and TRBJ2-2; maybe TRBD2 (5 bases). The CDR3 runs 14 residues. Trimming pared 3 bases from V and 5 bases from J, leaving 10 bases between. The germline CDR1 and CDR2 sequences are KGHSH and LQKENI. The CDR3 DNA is TGTGCCAGCTCACCCTTCGGGATAACCGGGGAGCTGTTTTTT. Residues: CASSPFGITGELFF.

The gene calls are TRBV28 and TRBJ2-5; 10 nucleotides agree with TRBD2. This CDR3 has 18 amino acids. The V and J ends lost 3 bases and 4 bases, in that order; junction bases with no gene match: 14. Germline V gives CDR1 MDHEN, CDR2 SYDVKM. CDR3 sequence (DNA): TGTGCCAGCAGTTTTAGAGAAAGGTTAGCGGGGGGCAGAGAGACCCAGTACTTC. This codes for CASSFRERLAGGRETQYF.

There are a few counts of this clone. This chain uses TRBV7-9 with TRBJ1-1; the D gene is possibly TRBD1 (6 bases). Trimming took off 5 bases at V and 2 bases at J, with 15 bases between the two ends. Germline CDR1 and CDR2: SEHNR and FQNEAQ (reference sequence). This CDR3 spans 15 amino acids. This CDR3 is CASSPREGQNTEAFF. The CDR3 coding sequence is TGTGCCAGCAGCCCTAGAGAGGGACAAAACACTGAAGCTTTCTTT.

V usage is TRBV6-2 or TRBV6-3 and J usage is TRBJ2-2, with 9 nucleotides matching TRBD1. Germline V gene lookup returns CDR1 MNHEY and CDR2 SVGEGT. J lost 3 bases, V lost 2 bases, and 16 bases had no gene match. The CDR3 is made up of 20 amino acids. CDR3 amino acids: CASSYHPGQGYSVDTGELFF. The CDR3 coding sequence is TGTGCCAGCAGTTACCATCCGGGACAGGGTTACAGCGTGGACACCGGGGAGCTGTTTTTT.

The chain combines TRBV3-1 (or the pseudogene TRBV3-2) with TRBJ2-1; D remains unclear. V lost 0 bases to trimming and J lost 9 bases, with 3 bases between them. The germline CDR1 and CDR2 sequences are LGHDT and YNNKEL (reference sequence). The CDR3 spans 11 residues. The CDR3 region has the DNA TGTGCCAGCAGCCAAGAGCGTGAGCAGTTCTTC. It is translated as CASSQEREQFF.

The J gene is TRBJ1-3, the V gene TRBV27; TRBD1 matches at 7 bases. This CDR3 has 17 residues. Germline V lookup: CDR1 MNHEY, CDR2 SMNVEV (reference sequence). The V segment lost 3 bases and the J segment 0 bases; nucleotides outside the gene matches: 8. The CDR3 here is CASSLDRGTASGNTIYF. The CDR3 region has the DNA TGTGCCAGCAGTTTGGACCGAGGGACAGCCTCTGGAAACACCATATATTTT.

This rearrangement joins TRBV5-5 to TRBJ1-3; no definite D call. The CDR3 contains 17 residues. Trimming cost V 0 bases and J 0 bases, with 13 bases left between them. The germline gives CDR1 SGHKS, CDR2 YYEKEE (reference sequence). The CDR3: CASSLESPVYSGNTIYF. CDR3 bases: TGTGCCAGCAGCTTGGAATCCCCAGTATACTCTGGAAACACCATATATTTT.

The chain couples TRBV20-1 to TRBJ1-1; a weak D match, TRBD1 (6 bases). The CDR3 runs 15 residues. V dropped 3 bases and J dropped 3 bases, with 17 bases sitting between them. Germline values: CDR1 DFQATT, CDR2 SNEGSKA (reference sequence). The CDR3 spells CSASGTGRWDTEAFF. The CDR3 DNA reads TGCAGTGCTAGTGGAACAGGGCGATGGGACACTGAAGCTTTCTTT.

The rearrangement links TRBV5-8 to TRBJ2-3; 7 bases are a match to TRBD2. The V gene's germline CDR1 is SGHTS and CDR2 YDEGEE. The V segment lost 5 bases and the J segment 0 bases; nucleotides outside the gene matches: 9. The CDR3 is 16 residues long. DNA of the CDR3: TGTGCCAGCAGTACGGGAGCGGGGATTAGCACAGATACGCAGTATTTT. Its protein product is CASSTGAGISTDTQYF.

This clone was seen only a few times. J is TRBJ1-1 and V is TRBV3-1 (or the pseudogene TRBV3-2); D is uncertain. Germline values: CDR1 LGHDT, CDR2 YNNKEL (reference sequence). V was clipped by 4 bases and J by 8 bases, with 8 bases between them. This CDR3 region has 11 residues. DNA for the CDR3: TGTGCCAGCAGCCCGGGAAGGGAAGCTTTCTTT. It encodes CASSPGREAFF.

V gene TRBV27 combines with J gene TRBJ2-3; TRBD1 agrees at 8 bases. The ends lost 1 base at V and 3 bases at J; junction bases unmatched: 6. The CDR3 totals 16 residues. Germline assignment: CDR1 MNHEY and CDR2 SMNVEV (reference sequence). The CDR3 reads CASSLYRTGWTDTQYF. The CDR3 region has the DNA TGTGCCAGCAGTTTATATAGGACAGGGTGGACAGATACGCAGTATTTT.

The CDR3 sequence is CASSMAGGNQETQYF. In nucleotides, the CDR3 is TGTGCCAGTAGTATGGCGGGAGGTAATCAAGAGACCCAGTACTTC. This rearrangement joins TRBV19 to TRBJ2-5, with 8 bases that match TRBD2. The V gene's germline CDR1 is LNHDA and CDR2 SQIVND (reference sequence). The CDR3 loop spans 15 amino acids. J gave up 2 bases and V 3 bases, and 5 bases lay outside the gene matches. Full variable domain (missing parts from reference TRBV19 and TRBJ2-5): DGGITQSPKYLFRKEGQNVTLSCEQNLNHDAMYWYRQDPGQGLRLIYYSQIVNDFQKGDIAEGYSVSREKKESFPLTVTSAQKNPTAFYLCASSMAGGNQETQYFGPGTRLLVL.

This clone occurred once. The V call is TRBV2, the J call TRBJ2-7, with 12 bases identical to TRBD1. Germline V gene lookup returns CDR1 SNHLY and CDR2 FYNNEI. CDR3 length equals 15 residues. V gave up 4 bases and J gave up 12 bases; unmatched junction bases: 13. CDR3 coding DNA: TGTGCCAGCAGTGCCCCTGGCGGGACAGGGGGCGTATTGTACTTC. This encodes CASSAPGGTGGVLYF. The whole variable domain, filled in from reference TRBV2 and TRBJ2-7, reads EPEVTQTPSHQVTQMGQEVILRCVPISNHLYFYWYRQILGQKVEFLVSFYNNEISEKSEIFDDQFSVERPDGSNFTLKIRSTKLEDSAMYFCASSAPGGTGGVLYFGPGTRLTVT.

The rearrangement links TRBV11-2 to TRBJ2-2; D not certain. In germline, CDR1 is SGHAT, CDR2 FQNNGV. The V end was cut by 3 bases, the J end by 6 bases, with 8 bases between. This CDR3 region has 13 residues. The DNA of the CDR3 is TGTGCCAGCAGCTTGAACGAGGCCGGGGAGCTGTTTTTT. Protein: CASSLNEAGELFF.

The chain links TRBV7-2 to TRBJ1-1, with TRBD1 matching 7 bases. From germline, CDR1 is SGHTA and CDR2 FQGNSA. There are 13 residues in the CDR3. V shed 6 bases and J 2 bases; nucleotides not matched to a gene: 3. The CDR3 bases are TGTGCCAGCAGGAGGGACAGAAACACTGAAGCTTTCTTT. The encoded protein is CASRRDRNTEAFF.

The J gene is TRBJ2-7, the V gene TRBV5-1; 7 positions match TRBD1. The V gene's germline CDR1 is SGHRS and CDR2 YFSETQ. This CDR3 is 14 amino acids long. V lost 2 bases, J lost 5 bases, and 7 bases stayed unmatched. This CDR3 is CASSLRQGSDEQYF. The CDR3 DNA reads TGCGCCAGCAGCTTAAGACAGGGTTCCGACGAGCAGTACTTC.

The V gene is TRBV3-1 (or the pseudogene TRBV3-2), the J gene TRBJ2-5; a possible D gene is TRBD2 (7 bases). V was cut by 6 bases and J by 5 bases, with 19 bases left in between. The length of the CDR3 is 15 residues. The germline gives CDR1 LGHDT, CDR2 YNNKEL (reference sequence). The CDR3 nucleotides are TGTGCCAGCAGGCCGCGGGGGCTGGTGGGTGAGACCCAGTACTTC. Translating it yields CASRPRGLVGETQYF.

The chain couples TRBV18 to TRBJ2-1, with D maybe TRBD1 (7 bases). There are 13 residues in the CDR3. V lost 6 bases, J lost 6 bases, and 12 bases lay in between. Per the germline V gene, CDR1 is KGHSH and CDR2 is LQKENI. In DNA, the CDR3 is TGTGCCAGCTCCCAGGGGGGTCCCAATGAGCAGTTCTTC. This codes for CASSQGGPNEQFF.

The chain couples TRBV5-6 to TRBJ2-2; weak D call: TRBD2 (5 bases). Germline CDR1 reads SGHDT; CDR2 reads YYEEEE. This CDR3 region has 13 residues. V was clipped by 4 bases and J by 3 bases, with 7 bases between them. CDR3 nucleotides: TGTGCCAGCAGCGGCGGGTACACCGGGGAGCTGTTTTTT. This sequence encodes CASSGGYTGELFF.

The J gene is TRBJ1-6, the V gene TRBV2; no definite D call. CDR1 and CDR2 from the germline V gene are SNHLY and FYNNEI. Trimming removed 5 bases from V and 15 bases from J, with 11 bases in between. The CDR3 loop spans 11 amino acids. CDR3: CASSTRELLHF. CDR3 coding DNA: TGTGCCAGCAGTACGCGGGAACTCCTCCACTTT.

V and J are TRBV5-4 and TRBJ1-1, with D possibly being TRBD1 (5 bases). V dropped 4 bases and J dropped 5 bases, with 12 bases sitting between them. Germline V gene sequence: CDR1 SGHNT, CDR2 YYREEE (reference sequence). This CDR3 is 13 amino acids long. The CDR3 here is CASSGGWGTEAFF. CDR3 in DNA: TGTGCCAGCAGCGGGGGGTGGGGAACTGAAGCTTTCTTT.

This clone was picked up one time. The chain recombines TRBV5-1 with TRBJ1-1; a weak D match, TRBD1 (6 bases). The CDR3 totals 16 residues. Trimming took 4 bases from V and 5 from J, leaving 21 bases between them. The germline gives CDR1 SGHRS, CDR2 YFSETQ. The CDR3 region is CASSQSGVVRGTEAFF. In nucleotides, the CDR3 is TGCGCCAGCAGCCAATCAGGGGTAGTTAGGGGAACTGAAGCTTTCTTT.

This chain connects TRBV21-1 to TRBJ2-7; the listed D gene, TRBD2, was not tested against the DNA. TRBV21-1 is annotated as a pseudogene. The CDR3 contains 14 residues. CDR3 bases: TGTGCCAGCAGCGAACCGGGACTTGACTACGAGCAGTACTTC. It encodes CASSEPGLDYEQYF.

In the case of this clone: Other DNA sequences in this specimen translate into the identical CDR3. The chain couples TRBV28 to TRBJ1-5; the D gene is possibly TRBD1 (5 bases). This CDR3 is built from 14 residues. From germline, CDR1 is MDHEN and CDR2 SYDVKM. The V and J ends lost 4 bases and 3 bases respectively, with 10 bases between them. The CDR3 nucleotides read TGTGCCAGCAGTTCGGGGGGGTCCAATCAGCCCCAGCATTTT. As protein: CASSSGGSNQPQHF.

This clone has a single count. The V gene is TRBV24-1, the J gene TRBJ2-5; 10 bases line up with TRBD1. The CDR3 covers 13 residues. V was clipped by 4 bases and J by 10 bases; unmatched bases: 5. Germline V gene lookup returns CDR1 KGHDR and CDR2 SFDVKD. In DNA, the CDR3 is TGTGCCACCAGTGACGGTGACAGGGGGCACCAGTACTTC. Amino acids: CATSDGDRGHQYF.

The CDR3 loop reads CASSSVSGGSTDTQYF. The CDR3 DNA sequence: TGTGCCAGCAGCTCCGTAAGCGGGGGGAGCACAGATACGCAGTATTTT. The chain employs TRBV7-9 and TRBJ2-3; 9 bases are shared with TRBD2. Germline loops: CDR1 SEHNR, CDR2 FQNEAQ (reference sequence). The CDR3 covers 16 residues. V dropped 4 bases and J dropped 0; count of bases not matched to a gene: 5.

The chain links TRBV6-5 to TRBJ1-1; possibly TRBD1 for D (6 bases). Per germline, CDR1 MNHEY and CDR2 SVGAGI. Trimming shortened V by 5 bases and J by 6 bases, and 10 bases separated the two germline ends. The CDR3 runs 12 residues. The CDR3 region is CASSPGGAEAFF. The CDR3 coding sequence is TGTGCCAGCAGTCCGGGGGGCGCTGAAGCTTTCTTT.

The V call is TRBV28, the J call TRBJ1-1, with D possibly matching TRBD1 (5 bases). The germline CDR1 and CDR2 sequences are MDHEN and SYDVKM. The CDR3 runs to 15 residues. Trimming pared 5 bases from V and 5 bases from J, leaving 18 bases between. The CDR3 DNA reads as TGTGCCAGCAGTCTCTGGGGGGGTTCCCAAACTGAAGCTTTCTTT. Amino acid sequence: CASSLWGGSQTEAFF.

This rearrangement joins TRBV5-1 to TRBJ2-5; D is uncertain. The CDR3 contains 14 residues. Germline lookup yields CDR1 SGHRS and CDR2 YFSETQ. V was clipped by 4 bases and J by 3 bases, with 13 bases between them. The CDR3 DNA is TGCGCCAGCAGCCCCGTCGCGCTGGAAGAGACCCAGTACTTC. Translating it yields CASSPVALEETQYF.

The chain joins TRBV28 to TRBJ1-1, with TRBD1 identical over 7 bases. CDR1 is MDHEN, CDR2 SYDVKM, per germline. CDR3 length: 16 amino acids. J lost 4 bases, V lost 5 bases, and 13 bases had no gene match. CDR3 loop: CASSIYTGAAGTEAFF. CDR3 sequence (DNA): TGTGCCAGCAGTATTTACACAGGGGCGGCTGGCACTGAAGCTTTCTTT.